These T cell receptor beta chains were read from a single sample in a study of shared clonotypes between healthy human individuals. The data were produced by immunoSEQ multiplex PCR, yet TCRdb's version contains in-frame clones alone and is incomplete. Among about 1 million clones listed, approximately 76% were seen once. Specimen: memory CD4+ T cells sorted from blood. The origin of the receptors is a man aged 18 to 30 in good health. Both conserved end residues are part of each CDR3. The D gene is left open where the match is weak. For some rows the clone size is stated as once, few or many, or as a class when expanded; others skip it.

V,size,length,D,J,CDR3,DNA
TRBV6-6,NA,14,NA,TRBJ1-2,CASRSIIWASGYTF,TGTGCCAGCAGGAGCATTATCTGGGCGTCCGGCTACACCTTC
TRBV5-1,few,16,TRBD2,TRBJ2-2,CASSLVAGANTGELFF,TGCGCCAGCAGCTTGGTAGCGGGGGCGAACACCGGGGAGCTGTTTTTT
TRBV7-2,many,16,NA,TRBJ1-6,CASSPEWGAYNSPLHF,TGTGCCAGCAGCCCTGAATGGGGGGCCTATAATTCACCCCTCCACTTT
TRBV5-5,NA,13,NA,TRBJ1-5,CASSRDTNQPQHF,TGTGCCAGCAGCCGGGACACAAATCAGCCCCAGCATTTT
TRBV2,NA,13,NA,TRBJ2-7,CASTSTVSYEQYF,TGTGCCAGCACGTCTACAGTTTCCTACGAGCAGTACTTC
TRBV6-6,NA,13,NA,TRBJ2-7,CASSRRETYEQYF,TGTGCCAGCAGCCGCAGGGAGACTTACGAGCAGTACTTC
TRBV7-2,once,16,NA,TRBJ2-2,CASRVSPLGNTGELFF,TGTGCCAGCAGGGTGTCGCCGCTAGGGAACACCGGGGAGCTGTTTTTT
TRBV2,NA,13,NA,TRBJ1-6,CASSGAAYSPLHF,TGTGCCAGCAGTGGGGCGGCCTATTCACCCCTCCACTTT
TRBV5-6,NA,15,NA,TRBJ1-5,CASSLFGVGNQPQHF,TGTGCCAGCAGCTTGTTCGGGGTTGGCAATCAGCCCCAGCATTTT
TRBV5-1,NA,16,NA,TRBJ2-6,CASRKTAGSGANVLTF,TGCGCCAGCCGCAAAACTGCAGGCTCCGGGGCCAACGTCCTGACTTTC
TRBV2,NA,14,NA,TRBJ2-2,CASKQETNTGELFF,TGTGCCAGTAAACAGGAAACGAACACCGGGGAGCTGTTTTTT
TRBV6-6,NA,15,TRBD2,TRBJ2-1,CASSSIAGKGYEQFF,TGTGCCAGCAGCTCTATAGCGGGAAAGGGGTATGAGCAGTTCTTC
TRBV6-6,NA,15,NA,TRBJ2-7,CASSRGQGVFYEQYF,TGTGCCAGCAGTCGAGGGCAAGGAGTCTTTTACGAGCAGTACTTC
TRBV25-1,NA,14,TRBD1,TRBJ1-2,CASSVGQGGYGYTF,TGTGCCAGCAGTGTGGGCCAGGGGGGCTATGGCTACACCTTC
TRBV29-1,NA,13,NA,TRBJ1-2,CSVDEGGNYGYTF,TGCAGCGTTGACGAGGGGGGGAACTATGGCTACACCTTC
TRBV5-6,NA,14,NA,TRBJ2-3,CASSLPSVPDTQYF,TGTGCCAGCAGCTTACCAAGTGTACCAGATACGCAGTATTTT
TRBV6-1,NA,12,NA,TRBJ1-5,CASSEKYQPQHF,TGTGCCAGCAGTGAAAAATATCAGCCCCAGCATTTT
TRBV21-1,few,17,NA,TRBJ1-1,CASSKAGTGVRNTEAFF,TGTGCCAGCAGCAAAGCCGGAACAGGGGTCCGGAACACTGAAGCTTTCTTT
TRBV15,few,15,TRBD1,TRBJ1-2,CATSRRTGGTYGYTF,TGTGCCACCAGCCGACGGACAGGGGGTACCTATGGCTACACCTTC
TRBV6-5,once,13,NA,TRBJ2-3,CASSYGITDTQYF,TGTGCCAGCAGTTACGGGATCACAGATACGCAGTATTTT